The 19 T cell receptor beta chains below all came from one sample that was sequenced in a study of blood T cell repertoires in COVID-19 (dated by TCRdb to about 2020). Library preparation used the immunoSEQ multiplex PCR assay. The immuneACCESS repertoire file appears here via TCRdb, limited to in-frame rearrangements. These files lack a portion of the clones; in checked studies, under half of the deficit traces to unresolved V genes, and the cause of the others is not known. The sample table records 650,000 to 800,000 clones; just under 90% of these occur just once. The top ten hold around 0.3% of the sample. The sequencing input was peripheral blood. Every receptor here comes from a woman aged 18-30 years with acute or convalescent COVID-19.

This clone was recorded once. The chain combines TRBV4-1 with TRBJ1-2, with a possible D match to TRBD1 (6 bases). Looked up from germline, CDR1 is MGHRA and CDR2 is YSYEKL. Trimming pared 3 bases from V and 2 bases from J, leaving 13 bases between. The CDR3 has 15 residues. The CDR3 is CASSHHRVRNYGYTF. The CDR3 coding sequence is TGCGCCAGCAGCCACCACAGGGTAAGGAACTATGGCTACACCTTC.

The chain is built from TRBV12-3 or TRBV12-4 and TRBJ2-7; D is uncertain. The length of the CDR3 is 11 residues. Trimming pared 5 bases from V and 5 bases from J, leaving 7 bases between. The CDR3 nucleotides read TGTGCCAGCAGTCAAAAAAACGAGCAGTACTTC. It is translated as CASSQKNEQYF.

This chain uses TRBV24-1 with TRBJ1-4, with TRBD1 as a possible D gene (6 bases). CDR1 and CDR2 (germline): KGHDR, SFDVKD. This CDR3 region has 22 residues. V lost 0 bases to trimming and J lost 0 bases, with 25 bases between them. The CDR3 coding sequence is TGTGCCACCAGTGATTTGCGTGGTGCTCCAGGGGAAGAAGGAGCAACTAATGAAAAACTGTTTTTT. It is translated as CATSDLRGAPGEEGATNEKLFF.

This CDR3 reads CASSGEGGENQPQHF. In nucleotides, the CDR3 is TGTGCCAGCAGTGGGGAGGGGGGGGAGAATCAGCCCCAGCATTTT. The rearrangement links TRBV2 to TRBJ1-5, with D perhaps matching TRBD1 (6 bases). Germline CDR1 and CDR2: SNHLY and FYNNEI. V lost 4 bases, J lost 4 bases, and 14 bases lay in between. This CDR3 spans 15 amino acids. Complete variable domain (other parts from reference TRBV2 and TRBJ1-5): EPEVTQTPSHQVTQMGQEVILRCVPISNHLYFYWYRQILGQKVEFLVSFYNNEISEKSEIFDDQFSVERPDGSNFTLKIRSTKLEDSAMYFCASSGEGGENQPQHFGDGTRLSIL.

This clone was recorded once. The chain couples TRBV19 to TRBJ1-3, with D maybe TRBD1 (5 bases). The CDR3 consists of 16 residues. The germline CDR1 and CDR2 sequences are LNHDA and SQIVND (reference sequence). V shed 6 bases and J shed 0 bases, with 15 bases lying between them. CDR3 DNA: TGTGCCAGTAGCCTCCTGGGGGGGAGCTCTGGAAACACCATATATTTT. This codes for CASSLLGGSSGNTIYF.

The genes are TRBV29-1 and TRBJ2-1; TRBD2 matches 14 bases. The CDR3 contains 14 residues. The V gene's germline CDR1 is SQVTM and CDR2 ANQGSEA. After removal of 7 bases from V and 8 bases from J, the junction contained 7 bases not matched to a gene. CDR3 sequence reads: CSASTSGGAYEQFF. In DNA, the CDR3 is TGCAGCGCCTCGACTAGCGGGGGGGCCTATGAGCAGTTCTTC.

The chain recombines TRBV4-3 with TRBJ2-7; D is perhaps TRBD2 (6 bases). Per the germline V gene, CDR1 is LGHNA and CDR2 is YSLEER. Trimming shortened V by 1 base and J by 6 bases, and 19 bases separated the two germline ends. The length of the CDR3 is 16 residues. The CDR3 loop is CASSQVYGGDPPEQYF. The CDR3 DNA reads TGCGCCAGCAGCCAAGTTTACGGCGGGGACCCTCCCGAGCAGTACTTC.

The chain employs TRBV24-1 and TRBJ2-3; TRBD1 aligns across 7 bases. This CDR3 has 16 amino acids. Unmatched junction bases numbered 9, after V lost 3 bases and J lost 4 bases. In germline, CDR1 is KGHDR, CDR2 SFDVKD. The CDR3 DNA reads as TGTGCCACCAGTGATACTAGACAGGGTCGGGCAGATACGCAGTATTTT. This codes for CATSDTRQGRADTQYF.

This rearrangement joins TRBV5-1 to TRBJ1-6; no firm D call. The CDR3 runs 16 residues. Trimming left V 0 bases short and J 6 bases short, with 13 bases between. Germline CDR1 is SGHRS and CDR2 is YFSETQ. CDR3 protein: CASSLDSSVSNSPLHF. For the CDR3, the DNA is TGCGCCAGCAGCTTGGATAGCTCGGTCTCTAATTCACCCCTCCACTTT.

V usage is TRBV5-6 and J usage is TRBJ2-3; no firm D call. CDR3 length: 15 amino acids. Trimming took 1 base from V and 1 from J, leaving 10 bases between them. In germline, CDR1 is SGHDT, CDR2 YYEEEE. The CDR3 DNA reads as TGTGCCAGCAGCTTGCTACCGTACGGCACAGATACGCAGTATTTT. It encodes CASSLLPYGTDTQYF.

The chain joins TRBV4-3 to TRBJ1-2, with TRBD1 matching over 8 bases. Germline-derived CDR1 and CDR2 are LGHNA and YSLEER. The CDR3 spans 17 residues. Losses at the gene ends were 0 bases for V and 4 bases for J; bases not matched to a gene: 10. The CDR3 is CASSQDISRGLSYGYTF. CDR3 DNA sequence: TGCGCCAGCAGCCAAGATATCAGCAGGGGGCTAAGCTATGGCTACACCTTC.

The rearrangement joins TRBV5-1 to TRBJ2-3, with a weak D call TRBD2 (5 bases). This CDR3 spans 14 amino acids. Trimming cost V 7 bases and J 3 bases, with 15 bases left between them. Germline CDR1 SGHRS, CDR2 YFSETQ. CDR3 residues: CASGSGSLTDTQYF. The CDR3 DNA follows: TGCGCCAGCGGGAGCGGTTCCCTGACAGATACGCAGTATTTT.

This rearrangement joins TRBV20-1 to TRBJ1-2; D is ambiguous. V gave up 2 bases and J gave up 8 bases, with 9 bases separating them. There are 11 residues in the CDR3. Germline values: CDR1 DFQATT, CDR2 SNEGSKA (reference sequence). The chain's CDR3 is CSARSVAGYTF. The CDR3 DNA is TGCAGTGCTAGATCAGTGGCCGGCTACACCTTC.

In its sample, this clone was seen once. The V call is TRBV5-4, the J call TRBJ1-2; possible D gene TRBD1, 6 bases. V shed 6 bases and J shed 5 bases, with 17 bases lying between them. Germline V gene data show CDR1 as SGHNT and CDR2 as YYREEE (reference sequence). The CDR3 loop spans 14 amino acids. The CDR3 reads CASTEGGGPYGYTF. The CDR3 nucleotides read TGTGCCAGCACCGAGGGGGGGGGCCCTTATGGCTACACCTTC.

This sequence joins TRBV23-1 and TRBJ1-6; no firm D call. TRBV23-1 is known as an ORF, though its function is uncertain. The CDR3 is 18 residues long. V lost 2 bases and J lost 9, with 23 bases in between. CDR3 coding DNA: TGCGCCAGCAGTCAACCCATTGGAGCCACCCGCTATTTTTCACCCCTCCACTTT. Translated: CASSQPIGATRYFSPLHF.

V usage is TRBV28 and J usage is TRBJ1-1, with 7 nucleotides matching TRBD1. The CDR3 runs to 13 residues. In germline, CDR1 is MDHEN, CDR2 SYDVKM. V lost 5 bases, J lost 5 bases, and 5 bases stayed unmatched. CDR3 nucleotides: TGTGCCAGCAGTGACAGGGTTCTAACTGAAGCTTTCTTT. It translates to CASSDRVLTEAFF. Combining the CDR3 with reference TRBV28 and TRBJ1-1 gives the whole variable domain DVKVTQSSRYLVKRTGEKVFLECVQDMDHENMFWYRQDPGLGLRLIYFSYDVKMKEKGDIPEGYSVSREKKERFSLILESASTNQTSMYLCASSDRVLTEAFFGQGTRLTVV.

This clone has a handful of counts. J is TRBJ1-2 and V is TRBV7-2; D unclear. This CDR3 contains 14 residues. The V end lost 5 bases, the J end lost 4 bases, and 14 bases lay between the germline ends. Germline-derived CDR1 and CDR2 are SGHTA and FQGNSA. The CDR3 sequence is CASSPSITTYGYTF. CDR3 sequence (DNA): TGTGCCAGCAGCCCCTCCATCACTACCTATGGCTACACCTTC.

The rearrangement links TRBV3-1 (or the pseudogene TRBV3-2) to TRBJ2-1; 11 bases fit TRBD2. Germline values: CDR1 LGHDT, CDR2 YNNKEL (reference sequence). V gave up 4 bases and J gave up 7 bases; unmatched junction bases: 12. CDR3 length: 17 amino acids. The CDR3 sequence is CASSPRLASGGRNEQFF. Written as DNA, the CDR3 is TGTGCCAGCAGCCCCCGGCTAGCTAGCGGGGGGAGGAATGAGCAGTTCTTC.

This clone was observed a handful of times. This chain connects TRBV10-1 to TRBJ1-6; the D is unclear. The CDR3 has 15 amino acids. V was clipped by 3 bases and J by 2 bases, with 8 bases between them. Germline V CDR1 and CDR2: WNHNN, SYGVQD (reference sequence). The CDR3 region is CASSEEGTYNSPLHF. The CDR3 DNA sequence: TGCGCCAGCAGTGAAGAGGGAACCTATAATTCACCCCTCCACTTT.